Following are 8 T cell receptor beta chains from one sample sequenced in a study of blood T cell repertoires in COVID-19. Method: immunoSEQ multiplex PCR; TCRdb's copy keeps in-frame clones and lacks some. The sample holds 350,000 to 400,000 clones, roughly 89% seen once. Source material: PBMCs or T cells enriched from blood (not recorded which). These TCRs come from a woman under 40 who had recovered from COVID-19.

This chain joins TRBV27 and TRBJ2-2, with TRBD1 identical over 9 bases. Looked up from germline, CDR1 is MNHEY and CDR2 is SMNVEV (reference sequence). The CDR3 has 16 residues. J gave up 5 bases and V 3 bases, and 7 bases lay outside the gene matches. The CDR3 region has the DNA TGTGCCAGCAGTTTTACAGGGGGCCGAGGGACCGGGGAGCTGTTTTTT. The encoded protein is CASSFTGGRGTGELFF.

The rearrangement links TRBV19 to TRBJ1-2; 9 nucleotides match TRBD1. This CDR3 has 17 residues. Unmatched junction bases numbered 8, after V lost 0 bases and J lost 3 bases. Germline V gene data show CDR1 as LNHDA and CDR2 as SQIVND (reference sequence). The CDR3 here is CASSIDLWGTGYYGYTF. The CDR3 DNA reads TGTGCCAGTAGTATAGATCTATGGGGGACAGGGTACTATGGCTACACCTTC.

The rearrangement joins TRBV10-3 to TRBJ1-1, with D tentatively TRBD1 (6 bases). Between the trimmed V and J ends, which lost 0 bases and 0 bases, there was a span of 11 bases. The V gene's germline CDR1 is ENHRY and CDR2 SYGVKD. The CDR3 contains 16 residues. As DNA, the CDR3 is TGTGCCATCAGTGAGTCCTGGGGGCAACTGAACACTGAAGCTTTCTTT. Translated: CAISESWGQLNTEAFF.

The V and J genes are TRBV11-2 and TRBJ1-2; 9 bases are a match to TRBD1. CDR1 and CDR2 from the germline V gene are SGHAT and FQNNGV. The J segment lost 5 bases and the V segment lost 5 bases, leaving 9 bases of the junction unmatched. The CDR3 has 15 residues. The CDR3 here is CASSPPTGGTYGYTF. The CDR3 bases are TGTGCCAGCAGCCCTCCGACAGGGGGAACATATGGCTACACCTTC.

This rearrangement joins TRBV7-9 to TRBJ2-3, with D tentatively TRBD2 (6 bases). The CDR3 spans 14 residues. Germline CDR1 and CDR2: SEHNR and FQNEAQ (reference sequence). Trimming cost V 5 bases and J 6 bases, with 15 bases left between them. CDR3 coding DNA: TGTGCCAGCAGCCCTACCGGGGGATTCGATACGCAGTATTTT. Protein product: CASSPTGGFDTQYF. Complete variable domain (other parts from reference TRBV7-9 and TRBJ2-3): DTGVSQNPRHKITKRGQNVTFRCDPISEHNRLYWYRQTLGQGPEFLTYFQNEAQLEKSRLLSDRFSAERPKGSFSTLEIQRTEQGDSAMYLCASSPTGGFDTQYFGPGTRLTVL.

A few counts support this clone. The chain carries TRBV15 and TRBJ2-1; TRBD2 aligns across 7 bases. This CDR3 has 15 residues. After removal of 0 bases from V and 9 bases from J, the junction contained 8 bases not matched to a gene. CDR1 and CDR2 (germline): LNHNV, YYDKDF (reference sequence). The CDR3 sequence is CATSRDMWEGREQFF. The CDR3 coding sequence is TGTGCCACCAGCAGAGATATGTGGGAGGGCCGTGAGCAGTTCTTC. Complete variable domain (other parts from reference TRBV15 and TRBJ2-1): DAMVIQNPRYQVTQFGKPVTLSCSQTLNHNVMYWYQQKSSQAPKLLFHYYDKDFNNEADTPDNFQSRRPNTSFCFLDIRSPGLGDTAMYLCATSRDMWEGREQFFGPGTRLTVL.

The chain carries TRBV19 and TRBJ2-7, with a tentative D call TRBD2 (5 bases). The CDR3 extends over 12 amino acids. Per germline, CDR1 LNHDA and CDR2 SQIVND (reference sequence). Trimming removed 3 bases at V and 7 bases at J, with 10 bases between. The DNA for the CDR3 is TGTGCCAGTAGTATCCCCCAGCGGGAGCAGTACTTC. This gives the protein CASSIPQREQYF.

This clone was counted a single time. The chain recombines TRBV18 with TRBJ1-5; 7 nucleotides match TRBD1. J lost 0 bases, V lost 4 bases, and 6 bases had no gene match. The germline V gene encodes CDR1 KGHSH and CDR2 LQKENI. The CDR3 sequence is 16 residues long. The CDR3 DNA reads as TGTGCCAGCTCACGAACCGGGACAGCTAGCAATCAGCCCCAGCATTTT. It translates to CASSRTGTASNQPQHF.